The sequence of this T cell receptor (beta chain) was determined in a study of CD8 T cells in Susac syndrome. The CDR3 contains 18 residues. Germline loops: CDR1 LNHNV, CDR2 YYDKDF (reference sequence). With 0 bases clipped from V and 11 bases from J, the junction kept 15 bases outside the gene matches. The multiple sclerosis controls, all treatment-naive patients, had relapsing-remitting disease that was stable or active. An input of roughly 0.5 to 1 ug of RNA was subjected to reverse transcription using random hexamers. With immunoSEQ multiplex PCR, TCR beta CDR3 was amplified across 54 Vbeta and 13 Jbeta. TCRdb itself ran the immunoSEQ multiplex PCR reads through MiXCR, one entry per CDR3 protein. The repertoire includes about 180,000 distinct CDR3 sequences, 85% to 95% of them detected once, and about 0.16% sits in the top ten.

This TCR came from a human donor with multiple sclerosis. Sample: CD8+ T cells from PBMCs. The J gene is TRBJ2-2, the V gene TRBV15; TRBD1 aligns across 10 bases. The CDR3 DNA sequence: TGTGCCACCAGCAGAGACAAGGGCCTCCGGGACAGGGGTTATGAGCTGTTTTTT. Translation gives CATSRDKGLRDRGYELFF. The full variable domain, in which reference TRBV15 and TRBJ2-2 provide the parts outside the CDR3, is DAMVIQNPRYQVTQFGKPVTLSCSQTLNHNVMYWYQQKSSQAPKLLFHYYDKDFNNEADTPDNFQSRRPNTSFCFLDIRSPGLGDTAMYLCATSRDKGLRDRGYELFFGEGSRLTVL.